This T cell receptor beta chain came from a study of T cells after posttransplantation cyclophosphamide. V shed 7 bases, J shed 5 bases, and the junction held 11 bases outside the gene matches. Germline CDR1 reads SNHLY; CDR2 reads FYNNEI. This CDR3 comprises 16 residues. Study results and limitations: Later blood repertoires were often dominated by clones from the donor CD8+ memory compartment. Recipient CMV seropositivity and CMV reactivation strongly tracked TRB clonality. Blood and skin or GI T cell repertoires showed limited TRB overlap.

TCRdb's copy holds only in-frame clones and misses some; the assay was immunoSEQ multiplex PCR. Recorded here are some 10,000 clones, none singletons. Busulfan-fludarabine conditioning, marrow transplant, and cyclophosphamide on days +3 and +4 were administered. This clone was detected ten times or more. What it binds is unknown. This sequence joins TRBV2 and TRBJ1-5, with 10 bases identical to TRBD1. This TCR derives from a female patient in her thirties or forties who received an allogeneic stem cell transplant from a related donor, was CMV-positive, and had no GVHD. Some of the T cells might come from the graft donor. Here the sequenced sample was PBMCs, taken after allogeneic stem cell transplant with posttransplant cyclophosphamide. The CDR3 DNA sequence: TGTGCCAGCATTCGGCCCCCTGGGACAGGGGATCAGCCCCAGCATTTT. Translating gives CASIRPPGTGDQPQHF. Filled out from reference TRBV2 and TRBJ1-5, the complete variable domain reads EPEVTQTPSHQVTQMGQEVILRCVPISNHLYFYWYRQILGQKVEFLVSFYNNEISEKSEIFDDQFSVERPDGSNFTLKIRSTKLEDSAMYFCASIRPPGTGDQPQHFGDGTRLSIL.